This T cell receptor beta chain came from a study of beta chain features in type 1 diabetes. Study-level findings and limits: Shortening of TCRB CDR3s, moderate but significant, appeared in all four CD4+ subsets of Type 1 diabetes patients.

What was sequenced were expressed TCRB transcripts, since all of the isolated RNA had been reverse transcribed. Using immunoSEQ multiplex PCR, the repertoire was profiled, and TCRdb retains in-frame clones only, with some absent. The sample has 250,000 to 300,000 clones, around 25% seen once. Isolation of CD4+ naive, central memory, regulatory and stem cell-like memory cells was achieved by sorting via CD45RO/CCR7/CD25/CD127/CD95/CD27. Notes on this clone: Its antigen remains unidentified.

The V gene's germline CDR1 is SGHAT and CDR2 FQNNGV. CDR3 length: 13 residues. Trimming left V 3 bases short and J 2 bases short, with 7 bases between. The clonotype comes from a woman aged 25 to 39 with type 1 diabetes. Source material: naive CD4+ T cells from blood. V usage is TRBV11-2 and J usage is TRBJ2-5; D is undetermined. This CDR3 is CASSLGWQETQYF. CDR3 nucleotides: TGTGCCAGCAGCTTGGGCTGGCAAGAGACCCAGTACTTC.